This TCR beta chain emerged from a study of response to subunit inactivated influenza vaccine. TCRdb processed the RT-PCR reads anew with MiXCR; each CDR3 protein has one entry. In the table there are about 610,000 distinct CDR3 sequences, approximately 14% of which are singletons. Study-level findings and limits: Few new T cells, the authors suggested, are recruited by each seasonal influenza vaccination.

This CDR3 is 11 amino acids long. CDR1 and CDR2 (germline): SGDLS, YYNGEE. V lost 5 bases and J lost 7, with 9 bases in between. Points on this clonotype: Its matching antigen is unknown.

J is TRBJ1-2 and V is TRBV9, with D unclear. The sequence derives from a man aged 45-65 years who received an inactivated influenza vaccine. Material: PBMCs from blood, obtained 12 days after vaccination. The CDR3 reads CASRSEGGYTF. The CDR3 DNA is TGTGCCAGCAGGTCAGAGGGTGGCTACACCTTC.